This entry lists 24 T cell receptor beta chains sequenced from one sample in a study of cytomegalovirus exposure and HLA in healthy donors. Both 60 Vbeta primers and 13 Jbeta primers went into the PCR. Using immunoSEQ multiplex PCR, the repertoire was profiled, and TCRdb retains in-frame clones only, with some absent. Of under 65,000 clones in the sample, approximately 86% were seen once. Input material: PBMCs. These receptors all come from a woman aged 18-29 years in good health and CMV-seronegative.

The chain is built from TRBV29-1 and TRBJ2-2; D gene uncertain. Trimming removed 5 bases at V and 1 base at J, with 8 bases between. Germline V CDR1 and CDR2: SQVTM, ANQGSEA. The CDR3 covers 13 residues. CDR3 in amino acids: CSVTGQNTGELFF. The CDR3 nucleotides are TGCAGCGTTACTGGGCAGAACACCGGGGAGCTGTTTTTT.

CDR3 sequence reads: CAWSVSRVGGQPQHF. The CDR3 DNA follows: TGTGCCTGGAGTGTATCCAGGGTAGGGGGTCAGCCCCAGCATTTT. The rearrangement links TRBV30 to TRBJ1-5, with D maybe TRBD1 (6 bases). The CDR3 contains 15 residues. V lost 0 bases and J lost 6, with 15 bases in between. Germline CDR1 reads GTSNPN; CDR2 reads SVGIG (reference sequence). The full variable domain, completed using reference TRBV30 and TRBJ1-5, is SQTIHQWPATLVQPVGSPLSLECTVEGTSNPNLYWYRQAAGRGLQLLFYSVGIGQISSEVPQNLSASRPQDRQFILSSKKLLLSDSGFYLCAWSVSRVGGQPQHFGDGTRLSIL.

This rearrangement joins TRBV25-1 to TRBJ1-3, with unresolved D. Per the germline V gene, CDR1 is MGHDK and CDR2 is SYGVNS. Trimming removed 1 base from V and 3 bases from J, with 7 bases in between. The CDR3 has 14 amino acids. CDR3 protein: CASSESGGGNTIYF. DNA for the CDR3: TGTGCCAGCAGTGAATCGGGTGGTGGAAACACCATATATTTT.

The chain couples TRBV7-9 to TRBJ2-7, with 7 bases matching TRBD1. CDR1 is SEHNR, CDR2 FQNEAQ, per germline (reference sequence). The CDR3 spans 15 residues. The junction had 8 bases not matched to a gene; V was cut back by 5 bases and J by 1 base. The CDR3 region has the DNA TGTGCCAGCAGCCAACCTGGACAGGTTTCCTACGAGCAGTACTTC. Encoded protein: CASSQPGQVSYEQYF.

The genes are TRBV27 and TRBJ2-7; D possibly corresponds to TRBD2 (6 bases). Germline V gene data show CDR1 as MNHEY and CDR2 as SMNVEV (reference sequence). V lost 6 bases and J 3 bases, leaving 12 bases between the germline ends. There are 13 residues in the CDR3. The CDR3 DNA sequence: TGTGCCAGCAGCCGGGGGATGGGCTACGAGCAGTACTTC. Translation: CASSRGMGYEQYF.

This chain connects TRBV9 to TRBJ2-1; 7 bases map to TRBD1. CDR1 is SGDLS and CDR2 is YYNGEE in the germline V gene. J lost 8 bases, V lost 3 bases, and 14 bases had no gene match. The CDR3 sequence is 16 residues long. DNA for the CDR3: TGTGCCAGCAGCGACGACAGGGTTCTTTCGGTCGATGAGCAGTTCTTC. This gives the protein CASSDDRVLSVDEQFF.

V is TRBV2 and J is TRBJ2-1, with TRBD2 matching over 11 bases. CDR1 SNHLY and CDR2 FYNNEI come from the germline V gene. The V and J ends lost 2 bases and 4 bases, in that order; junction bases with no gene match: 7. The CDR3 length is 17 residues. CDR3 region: CASSESAGTSGYNEQFF. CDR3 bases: TGTGCCAGCAGTGAATCGGCCGGGACTAGCGGTTACAATGAGCAGTTCTTC.

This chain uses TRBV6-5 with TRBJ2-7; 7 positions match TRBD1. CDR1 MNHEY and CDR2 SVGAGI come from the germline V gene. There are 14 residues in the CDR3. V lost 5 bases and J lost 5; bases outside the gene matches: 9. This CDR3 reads CASSDQVDRDEQYF. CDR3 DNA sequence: TGTGCCAGCAGTGATCAGGTTGACAGGGACGAGCAGTACTTC.

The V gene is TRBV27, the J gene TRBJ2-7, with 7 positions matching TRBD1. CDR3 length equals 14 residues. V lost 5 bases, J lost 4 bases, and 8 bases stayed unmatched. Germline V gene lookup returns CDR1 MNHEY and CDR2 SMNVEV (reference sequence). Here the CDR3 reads CASSLPGQCYEQYF. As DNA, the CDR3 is TGTGCCAGCAGTCTACCGGGACAGTGTTACGAGCAGTACTTC.

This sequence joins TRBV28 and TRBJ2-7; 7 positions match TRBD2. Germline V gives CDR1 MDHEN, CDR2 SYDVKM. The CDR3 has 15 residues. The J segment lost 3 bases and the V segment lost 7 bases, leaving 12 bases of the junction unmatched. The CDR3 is CASNSELAKDYEQYF. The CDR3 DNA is TGTGCCAGCAACTCCGAACTAGCGAAAGACTACGAGCAGTACTTC.

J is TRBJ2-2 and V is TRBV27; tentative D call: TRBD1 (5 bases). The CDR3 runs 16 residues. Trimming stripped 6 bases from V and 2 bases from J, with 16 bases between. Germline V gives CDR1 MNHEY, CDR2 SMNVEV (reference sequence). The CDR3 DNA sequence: TGTGCCAGCAGCCTAGAACAGGTCCTCAACACCGGGGAGCTGTTTTTT. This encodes CASSLEQVLNTGELFF.

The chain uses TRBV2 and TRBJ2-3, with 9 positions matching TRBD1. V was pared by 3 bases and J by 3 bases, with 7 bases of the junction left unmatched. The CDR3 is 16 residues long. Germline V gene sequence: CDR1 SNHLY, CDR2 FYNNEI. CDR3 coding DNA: TGTGCCAGCAGTGAGGGACAGGGAAGGAGAACAGATACGCAGTATTTT. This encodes CASSEGQGRRTDTQYF.

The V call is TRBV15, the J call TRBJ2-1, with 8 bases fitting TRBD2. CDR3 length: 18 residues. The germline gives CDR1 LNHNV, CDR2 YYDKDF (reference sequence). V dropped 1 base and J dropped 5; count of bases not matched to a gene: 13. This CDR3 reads CATSRASRTSKVDNEQFF. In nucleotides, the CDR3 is TGTGCCACCAGCAGAGCTTCTAGGACTAGCAAGGTGGACAATGAGCAGTTCTTC. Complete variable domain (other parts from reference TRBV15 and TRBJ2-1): DAMVIQNPRYQVTQFGKPVTLSCSQTLNHNVMYWYQQKSSQAPKLLFHYYDKDFNNEADTPDNFQSRRPNTSFCFLDIRSPGLGDTAMYLCATSRASRTSKVDNEQFFGPGTRLTVL.

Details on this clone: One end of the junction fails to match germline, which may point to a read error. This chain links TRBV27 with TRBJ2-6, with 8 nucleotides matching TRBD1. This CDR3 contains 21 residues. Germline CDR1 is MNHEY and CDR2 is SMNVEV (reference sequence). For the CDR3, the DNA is TGTGCCAGCAGTTTACAGTTTTCGGGACAGGCCCCAATCTCTGGGGCCAACGGCCTGACTTTC. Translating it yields CASSLQFSGQAPISGANGLTF.

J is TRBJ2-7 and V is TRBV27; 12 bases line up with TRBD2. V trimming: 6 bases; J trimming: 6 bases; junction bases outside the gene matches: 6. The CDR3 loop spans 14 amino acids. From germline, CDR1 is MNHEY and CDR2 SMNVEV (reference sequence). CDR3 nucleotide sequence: TGTGCCAGCAGCCGACTAGCGGGAGTTTCCGAGCAGTACTTC. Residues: CASSRLAGVSEQYF.

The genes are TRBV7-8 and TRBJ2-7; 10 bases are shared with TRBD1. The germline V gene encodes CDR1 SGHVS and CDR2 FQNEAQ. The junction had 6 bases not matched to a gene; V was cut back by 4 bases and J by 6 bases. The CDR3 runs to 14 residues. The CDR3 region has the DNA TGTGCCAGCAGCTCGAGCGGGACAGGGGTCGAGCAGTACTTC. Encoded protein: CASSSSGTGVEQYF.

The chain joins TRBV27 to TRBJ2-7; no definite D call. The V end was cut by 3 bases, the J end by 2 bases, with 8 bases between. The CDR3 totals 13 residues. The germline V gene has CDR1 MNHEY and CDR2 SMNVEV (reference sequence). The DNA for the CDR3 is TGTGCCAGCAGTTTGGCTAGGACCTACGAGCAGTACTTC. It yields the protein CASSLARTYEQYF.

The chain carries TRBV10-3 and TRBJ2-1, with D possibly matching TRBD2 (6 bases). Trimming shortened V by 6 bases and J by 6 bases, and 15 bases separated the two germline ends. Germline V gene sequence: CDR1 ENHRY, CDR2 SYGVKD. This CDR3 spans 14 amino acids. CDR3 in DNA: TGTGCCATCAGAGTTAGCGGTAGGGGCAATGAGCAGTTCTTC. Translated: CAIRVSGRGNEQFF.

CDR3 sequence (DNA): TGTGCCAGCACCCTAACCGGGACTACTTCCTACGAGCAGTACTTC. The encoded protein is CASTLTGTTSYEQYF. V gene TRBV6-6 combines with J gene TRBJ2-7; TRBD2 matches at 7 bases. The CDR3 totals 15 residues. The germline CDR1 and CDR2 sequences are MNHNY and SVGAGI (reference sequence). The junction had 10 bases not matched to a gene; V was cut back by 7 bases and J by 1 base.

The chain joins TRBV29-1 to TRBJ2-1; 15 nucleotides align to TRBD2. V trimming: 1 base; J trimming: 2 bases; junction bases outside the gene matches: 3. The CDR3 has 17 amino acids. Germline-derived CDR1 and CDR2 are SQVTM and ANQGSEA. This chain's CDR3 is CSVEGTSGRVTYNEQFF. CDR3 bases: TGCAGCGTTGAAGGGACTAGCGGGAGGGTAACCTACAATGAGCAGTTCTTC.

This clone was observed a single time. CDR3 amino acids: CATRDRDEQFF. The CDR3 DNA is TGTGCCACCCGGGACAGGGACGAGCAGTTCTTC. This chain links TRBV19 with TRBJ2-1, with 9 bases aligning to TRBD1. The V segment lost 10 bases and the J segment 10 bases; nucleotides outside the gene matches: 5. Germline values: CDR1 LNHDA, CDR2 SQIVND (reference sequence). The CDR3 loop spans 11 amino acids.

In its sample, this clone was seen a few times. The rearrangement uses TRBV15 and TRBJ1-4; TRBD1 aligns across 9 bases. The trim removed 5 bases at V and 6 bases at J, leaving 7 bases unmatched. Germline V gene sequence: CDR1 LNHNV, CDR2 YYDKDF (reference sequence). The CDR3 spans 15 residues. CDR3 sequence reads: CATSEPGQGDEKLFF. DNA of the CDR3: TGTGCCACCAGCGAACCGGGACAGGGCGATGAAAAACTGTTTTTT. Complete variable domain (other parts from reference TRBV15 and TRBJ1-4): DAMVIQNPRYQVTQFGKPVTLSCSQTLNHNVMYWYQQKSSQAPKLLFHYYDKDFNNEADTPDNFQSRRPNTSFCFLDIRSPGLGDTAMYLCATSEPGQGDEKLFFGSGTQLSVL.

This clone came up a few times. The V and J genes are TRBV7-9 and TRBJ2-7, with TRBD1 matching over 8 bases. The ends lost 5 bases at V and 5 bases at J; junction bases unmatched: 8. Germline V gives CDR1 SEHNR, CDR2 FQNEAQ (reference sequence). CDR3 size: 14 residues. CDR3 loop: CASSPMDRVDEQYF. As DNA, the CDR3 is TGTGCCAGCAGCCCCATGGACAGGGTCGACGAGCAGTACTTC.

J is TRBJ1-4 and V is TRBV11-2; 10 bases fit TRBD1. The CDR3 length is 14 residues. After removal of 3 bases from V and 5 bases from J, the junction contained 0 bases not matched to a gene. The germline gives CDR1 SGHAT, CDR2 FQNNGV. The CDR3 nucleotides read TGTGCCAGCAGCTTGGGACAGGGGAATGAAAAACTGTTTTTT. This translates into CASSLGQGNEKLFF. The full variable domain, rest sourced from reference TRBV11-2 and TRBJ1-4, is EAGVAQSPRYKIIEKRQSVAFWCNPISGHATLYWYQQILGQGPKLLIQFQNNGVVDDSQLPKDRFSAERLKGVDSTLKIQPAKLEDSAVYLCASSLGQGNEKLFFGSGTQLSVL.